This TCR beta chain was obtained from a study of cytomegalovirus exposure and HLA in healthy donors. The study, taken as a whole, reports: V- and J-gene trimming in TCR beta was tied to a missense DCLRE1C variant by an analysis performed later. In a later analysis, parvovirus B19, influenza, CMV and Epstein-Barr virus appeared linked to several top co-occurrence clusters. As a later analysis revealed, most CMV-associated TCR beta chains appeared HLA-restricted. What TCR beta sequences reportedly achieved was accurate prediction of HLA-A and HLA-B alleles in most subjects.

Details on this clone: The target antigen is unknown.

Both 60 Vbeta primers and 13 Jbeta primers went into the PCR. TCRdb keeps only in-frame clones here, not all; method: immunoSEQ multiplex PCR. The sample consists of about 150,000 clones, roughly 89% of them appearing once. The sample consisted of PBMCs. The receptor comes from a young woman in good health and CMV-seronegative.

CDR3: CATSRGQGDPETQYF. CDR3 DNA: TGTGCCACCAGCAGAGGGCAGGGGGATCCAGAGACCCAGTACTTC. This chain uses TRBV15 with TRBJ2-5; TRBD1 matches 7 bases. This CDR3 is 15 amino acids long. Germline V CDR1 and CDR2: LNHNV, YYDKDF (reference sequence). Germline trimming cut 1 base from V and 4 bases from J; bases unmatched to any gene: 6.